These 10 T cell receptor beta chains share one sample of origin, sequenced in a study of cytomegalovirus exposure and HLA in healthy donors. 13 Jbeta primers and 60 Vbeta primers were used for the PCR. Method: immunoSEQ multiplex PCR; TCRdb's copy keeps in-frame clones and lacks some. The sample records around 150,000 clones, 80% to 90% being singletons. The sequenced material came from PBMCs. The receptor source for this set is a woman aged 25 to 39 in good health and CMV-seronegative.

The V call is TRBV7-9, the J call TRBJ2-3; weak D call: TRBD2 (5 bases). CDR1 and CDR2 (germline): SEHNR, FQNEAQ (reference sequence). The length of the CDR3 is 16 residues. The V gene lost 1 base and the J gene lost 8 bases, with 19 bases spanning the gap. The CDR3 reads CASSLDSGKVFGTQYF. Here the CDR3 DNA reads TGTGCCAGCAGCTTAGATTCCGGGAAGGTTTTCGGTACGCAGTATTTT.

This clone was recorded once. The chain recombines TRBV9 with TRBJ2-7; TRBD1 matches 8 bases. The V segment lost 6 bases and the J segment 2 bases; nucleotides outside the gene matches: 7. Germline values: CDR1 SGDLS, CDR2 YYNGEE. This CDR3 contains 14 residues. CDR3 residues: CASTGTGGTYEQYF. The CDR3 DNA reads TGTGCCAGCACCGGGACAGGTGGAACCTACGAGCAGTACTTC. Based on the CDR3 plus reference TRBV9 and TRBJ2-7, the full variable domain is DSGVTQTPKHLITATGQRVTLRCSPRSGDLSVYWYQQSLDQGLQFLIQYYNGEERAKGNILERFSAQQFPDLHSELNLSSLELGDSALYFCASTGTGGTYEQYFGPGTRLTVT.

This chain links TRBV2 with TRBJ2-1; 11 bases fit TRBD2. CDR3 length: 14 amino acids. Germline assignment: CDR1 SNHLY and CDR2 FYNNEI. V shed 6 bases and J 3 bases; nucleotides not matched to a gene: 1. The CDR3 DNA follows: TGTGCCAGCAGGGGACTAGCGGACTACAATGAGCAGTTCTTC. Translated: CASRGLADYNEQFF.

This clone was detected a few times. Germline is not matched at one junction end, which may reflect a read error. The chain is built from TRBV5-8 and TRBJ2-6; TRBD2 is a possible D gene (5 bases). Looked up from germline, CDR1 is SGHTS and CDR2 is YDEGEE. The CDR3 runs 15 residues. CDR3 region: CASSQEEGGANVLTF. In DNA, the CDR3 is TGCGCCAGCAGCCAAGAAGAGGGTGGGGCCAACGTCCTGACTTTC.

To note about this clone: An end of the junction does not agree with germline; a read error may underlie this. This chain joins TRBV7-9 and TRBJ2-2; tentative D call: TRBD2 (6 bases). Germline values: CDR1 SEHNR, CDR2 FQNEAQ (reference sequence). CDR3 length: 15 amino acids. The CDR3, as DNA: TGTTCCAGCAGCTTAGTAGCGGTTAACACCGGGGAGCTGTTTTTT. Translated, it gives CSSSLVAVNTGELFF. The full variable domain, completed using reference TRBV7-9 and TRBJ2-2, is DTGVSQNPRHKITKRGQNVTFRCDPISEHNRLYWYRQTLGQGPEFLTYFQNEAQLEKSRLLSDRFSAERPKGSFSTLEIQRTEQGDSAMYLCSSSLVAVNTGELFFGEGSRLTVL.

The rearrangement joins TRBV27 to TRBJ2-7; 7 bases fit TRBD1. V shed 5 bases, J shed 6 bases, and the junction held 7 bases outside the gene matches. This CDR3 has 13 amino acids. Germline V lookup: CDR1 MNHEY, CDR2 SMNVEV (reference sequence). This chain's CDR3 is CASSPLTGVEQYF. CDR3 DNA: TGTGCCAGCAGTCCGCTAACAGGGGTCGAGCAGTACTTC.

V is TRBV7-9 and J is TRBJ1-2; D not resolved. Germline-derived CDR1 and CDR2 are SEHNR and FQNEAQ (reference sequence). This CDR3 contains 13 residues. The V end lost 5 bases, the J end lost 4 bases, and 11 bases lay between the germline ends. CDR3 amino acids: CASSPEATYGYTF. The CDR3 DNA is TGTGCCAGCAGCCCGGAGGCTACCTATGGCTACACCTTC.

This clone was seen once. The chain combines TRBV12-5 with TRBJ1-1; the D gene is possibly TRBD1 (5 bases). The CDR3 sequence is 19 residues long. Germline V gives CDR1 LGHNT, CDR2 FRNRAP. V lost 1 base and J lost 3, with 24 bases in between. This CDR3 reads CASGLETWGGSGGDTEAFF. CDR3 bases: TGTGCTAGTGGTTTGGAAACCTGGGGTGGGTCCGGGGGTGACACTGAAGCTTTCTTT.

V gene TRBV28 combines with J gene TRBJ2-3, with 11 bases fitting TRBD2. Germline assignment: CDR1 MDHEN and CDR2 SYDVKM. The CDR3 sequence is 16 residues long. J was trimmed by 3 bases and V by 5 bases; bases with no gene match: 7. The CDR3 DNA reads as TGTGCCAGCAGTCCAACTAGCGGGAGAGGTACAGATACGCAGTATTTT. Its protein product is CASSPTSGRGTDTQYF.

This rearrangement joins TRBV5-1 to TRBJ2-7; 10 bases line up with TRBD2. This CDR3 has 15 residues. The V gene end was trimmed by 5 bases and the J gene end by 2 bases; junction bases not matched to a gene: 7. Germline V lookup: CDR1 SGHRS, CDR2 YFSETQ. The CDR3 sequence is CASSLLAGVPYEQYF. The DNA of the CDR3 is TGCGCCAGCAGTCTCCTAGCGGGAGTTCCCTACGAGCAGTACTTC.